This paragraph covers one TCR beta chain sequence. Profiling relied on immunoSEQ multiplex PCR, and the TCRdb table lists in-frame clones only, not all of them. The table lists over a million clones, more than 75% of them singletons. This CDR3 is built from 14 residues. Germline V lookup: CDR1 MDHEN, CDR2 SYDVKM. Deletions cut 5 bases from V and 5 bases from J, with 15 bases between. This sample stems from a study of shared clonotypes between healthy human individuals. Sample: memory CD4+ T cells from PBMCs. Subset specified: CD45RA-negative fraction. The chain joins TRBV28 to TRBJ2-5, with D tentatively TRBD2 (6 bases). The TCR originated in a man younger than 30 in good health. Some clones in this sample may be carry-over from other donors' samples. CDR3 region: CASSPAGTGETQYF. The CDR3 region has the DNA TGTGCCAGCAGTCCAGCCGGGACTGGTGAGACCCAGTACTTC.